These T cell receptor beta chains were read from a single sample in a study of T cell responses to AZD1222 COVID-19 vaccine. The protocol was immunoSEQ multiplex PCR, while the TCRdb copy is restricted to in-frame clones and leaves out a portion. The data contain 100,000 to 150,000 clones, about 90% of them singletons. The source was peripheral blood, collected on day 0 of AZD1222 vaccination. These receptors originate from an adult in good health. CDR3s include the opening cysteine and the closing phenylalanine or tryptophan. The D gene is left open where the match is weak. Where a row states a size, it is once, few, many or the class of an expanded clone; other rows omit it.

size: .
V: TRBV7-3
J: TRBJ2-7
D: .
DNA: TGTGCCAGCAGCTTGCAGGGTGGATCCTACGAGCAGTACTTC
CDR3: CASSLQGGSYEQYF

size: once
V: TRBV5-1
J: TRBJ2-3
D: .
DNA: TGCGCCAGCTTCTCTGGTTGGGCAGATACGCAGTATTTT
CDR3: CASFSGWADTQYF

size: .
V: TRBV9
J: TRBJ2-1
D: .
DNA: TGTGCCAGCAGCGTAGCTCGACCCGGAGGGGCCAATGAGCAGTTCTTC
CDR3: CASSVARPGGANEQFF

size: .
V: TRBV30
J: TRBJ1-2
D: .
DNA: TGTGCCTGGGCCAGGCGACCCGCGGCTAACTATGGCTACACCTTC
CDR3: CAWARRPAANYGYTF

size: once
V: TRBV28
J: TRBJ2-2
D: .
DNA: TGTGCCACCTCAACCTGGGGGGGCGCGAACACCGGGGAGCTGTTTTTT
CDR3: CATSTWGGANTGELFF

size: .
V: TRBV9
J: TRBJ2-4
D: TRBD1
DNA: TGTGCCAGCAGCCCAAGAGGGACAGGGGTGAATCAAAACATTCAGTACTTC
CDR3: CASSPRGTGVNQNIQYF

size: .
V: TRBV18
J: TRBJ2-7
D: .
DNA: TGTGCCAGCTCACTGTCAGCCATCAGCGGGTCTACGCACGAGCAGTACTTC
CDR3: CASSLSAISGSTHEQYF

size: .
V: TRBV19
J: TRBJ1-6
D: TRBD1
DNA: TGTGCCAGTAGCACAGGGGAGACAGTCTCACCCCTCCACTTT
CDR3: CASSTGETVSPLHF

size: .
V: TRBV5-1
J: TRBJ2-7
D: .
DNA: TGCGCCAGCAGCTTAGGGGCCGGGCAGTCCCACGAGCAGTACTTC
CDR3: CASSLGAGQSHEQYF

size: .
V: TRBV19
J: TRBJ2-1
D: .
DNA: TGTGCCAGTAGTGCTAGCCCTTCGGGACCCTACAATGAGCAGTTCTTC
CDR3: CASSASPSGPYNEQFF

size: .
V: TRBV18
J: TRBJ1-1
D: TRBD1
DNA: TGTGCCAGCTCACCCTCCGTCGGGACAGGGAACACTGAAGCTTTCTTT
CDR3: CASSPSVGTGNTEAFF

size: .
V: TRBV4-1
J: TRBJ1-5
D: .
DNA: TGCGCCAGCAGCCAACTTCCCCAGGTCCTTTTGAGGAATCAGCCCCAGCATTTT
CDR3: CASSQLPQVLLRNQPQHF

size: .
V: TRBV20-1
J: TRBJ1-6
D: TRBD1
DNA: TGCAGTGCTAGTGGGACAGGGACCAATAATTCACCCCTCCACTTT
CDR3: CSASGTGTNNSPLHF

size: .
V: TRBV5-1
J: TRBJ2-1
D: TRBD1
DNA: TGCGCCAGCAGGCGTGGACAGGGGTTGCGAGGTGAGCAGTTCTTC
CDR3: CASRRGQGLRGEQFF

size: .
V: TRBV18
J: TRBJ2-3
D: .
DNA: TGTGCCAGCTCACGTCCTCCCACAGATACGCAGTATTTT
CDR3: CASSRPPTDTQYF

size: once
V: TRBV29-1
J: TRBJ2-1
D: TRBD1
DNA: TGCAGCGTTCACGGGACAGGGGGCGCGAGTGTCAATGAGCAGTTCTTC
CDR3: CSVHGTGGASVNEQFF

size: .
V: TRBV18
J: TRBJ2-1
D: TRBD2
DNA: TGTGCCAGCTCACCCTTACCATTAGCGGGACCCTACAATGAGCAGTTCTTC
CDR3: CASSPLPLAGPYNEQFF

size: .
V: TRBV24-1
J: TRBJ2-3
D: .
DNA: TGTGCCACCAGTGATGGTGGACAGTCTCCCACAGATACGCAGTATTTT
CDR3: CATSDGGQSPTDTQYF